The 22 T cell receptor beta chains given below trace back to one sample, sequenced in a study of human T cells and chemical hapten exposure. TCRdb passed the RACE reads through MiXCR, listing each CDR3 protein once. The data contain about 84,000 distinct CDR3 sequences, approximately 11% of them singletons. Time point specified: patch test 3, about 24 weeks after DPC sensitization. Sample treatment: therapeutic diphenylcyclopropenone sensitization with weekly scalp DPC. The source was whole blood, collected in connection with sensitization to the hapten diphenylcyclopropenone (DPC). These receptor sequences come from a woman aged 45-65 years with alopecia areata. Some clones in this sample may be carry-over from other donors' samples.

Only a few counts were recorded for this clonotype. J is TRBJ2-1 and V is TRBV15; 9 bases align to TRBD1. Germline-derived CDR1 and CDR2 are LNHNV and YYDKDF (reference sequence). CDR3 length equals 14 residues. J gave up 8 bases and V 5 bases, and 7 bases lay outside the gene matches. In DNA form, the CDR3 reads TGTGCCACCAGCGACCGGACAGGGGCGTATGAGCAGTTCTTC. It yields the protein CATSDRTGAYEQFF.

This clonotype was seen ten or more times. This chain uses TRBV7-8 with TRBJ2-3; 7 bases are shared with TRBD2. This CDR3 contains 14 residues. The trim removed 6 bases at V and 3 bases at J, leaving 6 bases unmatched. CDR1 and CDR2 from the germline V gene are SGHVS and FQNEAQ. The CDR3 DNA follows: TGTGCCAGCAGGGTCTCAGCGGGGACAGATACGCAGTATTTT. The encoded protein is CASRVSAGTDTQYF.

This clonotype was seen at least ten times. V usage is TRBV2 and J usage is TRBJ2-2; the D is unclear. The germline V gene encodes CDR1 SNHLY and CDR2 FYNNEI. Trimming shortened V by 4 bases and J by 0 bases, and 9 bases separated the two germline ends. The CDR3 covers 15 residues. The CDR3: CASSVLRANTGELFF. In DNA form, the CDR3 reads TGTGCCAGCAGTGTCTTAAGGGCGAACACCGGGGAGCTGTTTTTT.

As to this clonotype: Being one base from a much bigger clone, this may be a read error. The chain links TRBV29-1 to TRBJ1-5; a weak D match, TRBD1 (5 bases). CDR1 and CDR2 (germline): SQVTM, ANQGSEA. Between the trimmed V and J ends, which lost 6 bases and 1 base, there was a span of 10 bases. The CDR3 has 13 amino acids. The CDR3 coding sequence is TGCAGCGTGGTCGGGGCCAGCAATCAGCCCCAGCATTTT. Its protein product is CSVVGASNQPQHF.

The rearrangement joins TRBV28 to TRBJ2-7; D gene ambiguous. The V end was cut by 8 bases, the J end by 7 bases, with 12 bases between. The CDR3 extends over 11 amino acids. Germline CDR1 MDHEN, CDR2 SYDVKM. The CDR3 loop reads CASSLTREQYF. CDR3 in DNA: TGTGCCAGCTCGTTGACGAGGGAGCAGTACTTC.

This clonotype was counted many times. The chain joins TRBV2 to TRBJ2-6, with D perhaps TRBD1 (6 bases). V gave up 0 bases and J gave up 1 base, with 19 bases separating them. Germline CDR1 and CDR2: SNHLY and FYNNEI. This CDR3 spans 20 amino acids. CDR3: CASSEARSLRGRSGANVLTF. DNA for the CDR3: TGTGCCAGCAGTGAAGCGCGGTCGCTCAGGGGACGGTCTGGGGCCAACGTCCTGACTTTC.

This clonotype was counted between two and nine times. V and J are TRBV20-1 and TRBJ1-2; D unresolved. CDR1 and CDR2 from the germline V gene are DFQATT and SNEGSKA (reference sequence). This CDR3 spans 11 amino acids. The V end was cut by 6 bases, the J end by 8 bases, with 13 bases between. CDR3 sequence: CSALAQEGYTF. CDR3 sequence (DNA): TGCAGTGCCCTGGCGCAGGAAGGCTACACCTTC.

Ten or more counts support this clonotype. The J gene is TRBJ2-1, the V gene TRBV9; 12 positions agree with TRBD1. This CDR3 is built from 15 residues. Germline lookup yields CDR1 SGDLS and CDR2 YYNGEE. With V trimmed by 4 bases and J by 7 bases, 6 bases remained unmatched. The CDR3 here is CASSPRDRGRNEQFF. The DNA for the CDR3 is TGTGCCAGCAGCCCCCGGGACAGGGGGCGGAATGAGCAGTTCTTC.

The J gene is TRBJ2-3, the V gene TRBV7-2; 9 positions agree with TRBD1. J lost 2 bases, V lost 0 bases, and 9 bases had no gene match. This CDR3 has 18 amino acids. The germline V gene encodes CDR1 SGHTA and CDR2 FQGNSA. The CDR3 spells CASSLARTGASFTDTQYF. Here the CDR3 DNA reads TGTGCCAGCAGCTTAGCGCGGACAGGGGCCTCTTTCACAGATACGCAGTATTTT.

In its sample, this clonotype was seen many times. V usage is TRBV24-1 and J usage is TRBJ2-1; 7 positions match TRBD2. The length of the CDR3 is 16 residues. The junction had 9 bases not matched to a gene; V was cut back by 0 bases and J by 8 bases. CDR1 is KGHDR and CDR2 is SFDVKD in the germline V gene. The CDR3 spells CATSDLTPGRIDEQFF. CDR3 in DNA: TGTGCCACCAGTGATTTGACGCCCGGGAGGATCGATGAGCAGTTCTTC.

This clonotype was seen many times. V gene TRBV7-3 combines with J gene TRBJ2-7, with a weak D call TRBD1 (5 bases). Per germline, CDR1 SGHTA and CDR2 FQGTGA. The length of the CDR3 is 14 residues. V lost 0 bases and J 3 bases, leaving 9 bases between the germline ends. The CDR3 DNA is TGTGCCAGCAGCTTAACGCCAGGGAACTACGAGCAGTACTTC. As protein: CASSLTPGNYEQYF.

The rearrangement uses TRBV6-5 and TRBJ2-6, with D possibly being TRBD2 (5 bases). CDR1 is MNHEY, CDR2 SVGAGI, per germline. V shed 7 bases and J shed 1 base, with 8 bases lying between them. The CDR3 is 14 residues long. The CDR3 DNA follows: TGTGCCAGCACGAGGACTTCTGGGGCCAACGTCCTGACTTTC. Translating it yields CASTRTSGANVLTF.

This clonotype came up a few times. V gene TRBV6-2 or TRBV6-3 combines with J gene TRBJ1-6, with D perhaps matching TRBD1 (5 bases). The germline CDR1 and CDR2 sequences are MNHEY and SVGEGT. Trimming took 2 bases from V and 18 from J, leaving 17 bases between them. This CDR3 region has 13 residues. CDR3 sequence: CASSYAWDGGCHF. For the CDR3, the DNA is TGTGCCAGCAGTTACGCCTGGGACGGCGGGTGCCACTTT.

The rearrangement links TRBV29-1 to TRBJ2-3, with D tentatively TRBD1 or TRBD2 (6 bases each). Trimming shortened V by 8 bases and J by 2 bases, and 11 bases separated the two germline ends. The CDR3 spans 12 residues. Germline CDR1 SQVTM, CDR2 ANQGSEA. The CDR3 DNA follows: TGCAGCCTTAGGGGGGCCACAGATACGCAGTATTTT. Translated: CSLRGATDTQYF.

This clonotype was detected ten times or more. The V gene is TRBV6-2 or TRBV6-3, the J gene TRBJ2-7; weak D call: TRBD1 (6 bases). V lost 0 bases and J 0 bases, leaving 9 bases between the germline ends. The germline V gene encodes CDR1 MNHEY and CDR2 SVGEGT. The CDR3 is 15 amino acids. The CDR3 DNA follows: TGTGCCAGCAGTTACTCAGGGGGAAGCTCCTACGAGCAGTACTTC. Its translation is CASSYSGGSSYEQYF.

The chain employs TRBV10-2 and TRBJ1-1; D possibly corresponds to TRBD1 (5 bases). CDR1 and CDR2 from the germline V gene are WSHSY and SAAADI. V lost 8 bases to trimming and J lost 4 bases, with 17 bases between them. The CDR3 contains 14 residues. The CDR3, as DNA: TGCGCCAGCGGAAAAGGGGCCCCGAGCACTGAAGCTTTCTTT. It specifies CASGKGAPSTEAFF.

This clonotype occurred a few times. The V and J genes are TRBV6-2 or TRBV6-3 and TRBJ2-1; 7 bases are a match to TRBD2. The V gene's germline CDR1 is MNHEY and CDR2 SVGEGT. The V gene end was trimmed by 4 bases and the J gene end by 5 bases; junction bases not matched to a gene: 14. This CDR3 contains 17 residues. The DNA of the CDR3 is TGTGCCAGCAGTTTCCCGCTCGGGCTAGCGGTAAACAATGAGCAGTTCTTC. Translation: CASSFPLGLAVNNEQFF.

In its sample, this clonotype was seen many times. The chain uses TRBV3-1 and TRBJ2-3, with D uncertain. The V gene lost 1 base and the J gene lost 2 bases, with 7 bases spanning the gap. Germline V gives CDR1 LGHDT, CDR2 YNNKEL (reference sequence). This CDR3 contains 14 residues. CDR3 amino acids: CASSQGLTTDTQYF. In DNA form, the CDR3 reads TGTGCCAGCAGCCAAGGACTCACCACAGATACGCAGTATTTT.

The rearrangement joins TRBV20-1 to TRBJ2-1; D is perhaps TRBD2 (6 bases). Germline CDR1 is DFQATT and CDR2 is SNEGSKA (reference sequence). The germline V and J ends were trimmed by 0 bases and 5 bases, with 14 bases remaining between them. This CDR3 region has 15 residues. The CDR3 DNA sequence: TGCAGTGCTAGAGAAGGAGGGAATGTGGACAATGAGCAGTTCTTC. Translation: CSAREGGNVDNEQFF.

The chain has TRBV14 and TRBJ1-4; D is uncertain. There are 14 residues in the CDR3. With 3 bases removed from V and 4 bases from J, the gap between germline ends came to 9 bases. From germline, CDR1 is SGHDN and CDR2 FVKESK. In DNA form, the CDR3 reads TGTGCCAGCAGCCATCGCGGGCTTAATGAAAAACTGTTTTTT. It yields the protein CASSHRGLNEKLFF.

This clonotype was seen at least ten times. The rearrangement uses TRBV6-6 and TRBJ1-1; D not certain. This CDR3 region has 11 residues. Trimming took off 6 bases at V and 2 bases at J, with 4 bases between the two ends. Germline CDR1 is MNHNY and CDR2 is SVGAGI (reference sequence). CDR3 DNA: TGTGCCAGCAGCCCTAACACTGAAGCTTTCTTT. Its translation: CASSPNTEAFF.

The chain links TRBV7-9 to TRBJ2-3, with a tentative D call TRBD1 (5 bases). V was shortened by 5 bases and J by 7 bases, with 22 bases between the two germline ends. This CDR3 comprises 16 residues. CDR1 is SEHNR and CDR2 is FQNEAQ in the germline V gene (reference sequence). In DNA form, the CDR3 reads TGTGCCAGCAGCACCCCCGTTGCGCAGGGCCTAAATACGCAGTATTTT. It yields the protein CASSTPVAQGLNTQYF. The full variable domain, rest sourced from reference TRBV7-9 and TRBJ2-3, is DTGVSQNPRHKITKRGQNVTFRCDPISEHNRLYWYRQTLGQGPEFLTYFQNEAQLEKSRLLSDRFSAERPKGSFSTLEIQRTEQGDSAMYLCASSTPVAQGLNTQYFGPGTRLTVL.